This T cell receptor beta chain was profiled in a study of blood T cell repertoires in COVID-19 (dated by TCRdb to 2020 to 2021). About the study as a whole: Samples covering the acute and convalescent phases of COVID-19 were provided by collaborators in the United States, Italy and Spain. The repertoires were released in a freely available public database meant as a resource for research on the immune response to SARS-CoV-2. Samples came from the ongoing ImmuneRACE study (first 160 participants) plus 1,254 subjects from 6 global collaborators. A de-identified subject ID, COVID-19 status, age in years and sex were almost always included in the sample metadata. The prospective study material was composed of cDNA or gDNA derived from T cells, B-cell-depleted T cells, or PBMCs. Where HLA class I and class II types were available, the types were taken from metadata supplied by the sample provider, not from assay-based typing. Deeply sampled blood TCRbeta repertoires from subjects exposed to, actively infected with, or recovered from COVID-19 were included in the dataset.

TCRbeta CDR3 regions were amplified from genomic DNA by means of the immunoSEQ Assay, a bias-controlled multiplex PCR. In the source study's methods: Nucleated cell counts per sample were estimated from amplification of reference gene primers within the assay. To quantify the absolute abundance of each unique TCRbeta CDR3 rearrangement, sequence reads were collapsed and filtered. For each sample, productive Simpson clonality was calculated as the square root of Simpson's diversity index over productive rearrangements. TCRdb stores this immuneACCESS table with in-frame sequences only. Part of the clones is absent; in the studies checked, under half of the shortfall reflects unresolved V genes, and no reason is known for the rest. The V and J calls and the clone size are those of that table, but D and trimming were determined from the DNA. Recorded for this sample are some 250,000 clones; about 88% of them occurred a single time. The ten largest clonotypes hold 5.5% to 9% of the sample.

Collaborating institutions collected whole blood in K2EDTA tubes following their own protocols. Collaborator samples were shipped for TCRbeta analysis as frozen whole blood, isolated PBMCs, or DNA extracted from either sample type. About this clone: No antigen is known for it. Base-call qualities are not available, and no considerably larger clone is one nucleotide away.

After removal of 5 bases from V and 10 bases from J, the junction retains 13 bases not matched to a gene. The CDR3 numbers 14 residues from cysteine through phenylalanine. This entry keeps only the CDR3 DNA: 42 bases, framed from base 1. The germline V gene provides CDR1 SGHTA and CDR2 FQGNSA. On the study overall, not on this receptor specifically: The amount of clinical and demographic metadata varied by source and participant and was provided uncurated.

This TCR came from a woman in her seventies with active or convalescent COVID-19. The sample was peripheral blood. The V and J segments used are TRBV7-2 and TRBJ1-1; 7 nucleotides in the junction match TRBD1. The CDR3 loop reads CASSPQGGVVGAFF. DNA sequence: TGTGCCAGCAGCCCCCAGGGGGGAGTAGTAGGAGCTTTCTTT.